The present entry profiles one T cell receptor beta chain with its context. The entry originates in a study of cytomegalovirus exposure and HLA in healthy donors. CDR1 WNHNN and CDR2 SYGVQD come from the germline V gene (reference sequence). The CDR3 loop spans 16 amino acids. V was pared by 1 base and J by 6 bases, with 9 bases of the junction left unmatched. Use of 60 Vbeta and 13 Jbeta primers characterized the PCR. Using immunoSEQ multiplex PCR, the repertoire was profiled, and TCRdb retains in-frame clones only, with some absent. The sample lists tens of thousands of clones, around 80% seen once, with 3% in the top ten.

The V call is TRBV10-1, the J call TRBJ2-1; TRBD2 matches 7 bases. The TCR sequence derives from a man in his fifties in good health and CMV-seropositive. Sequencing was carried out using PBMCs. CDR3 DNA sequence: TGCGCCAGCAGTGAGTTTGGGCGGGAGCGGCCCAATGAGCAGTTCTTC. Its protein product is CASSEFGRERPNEQFF.